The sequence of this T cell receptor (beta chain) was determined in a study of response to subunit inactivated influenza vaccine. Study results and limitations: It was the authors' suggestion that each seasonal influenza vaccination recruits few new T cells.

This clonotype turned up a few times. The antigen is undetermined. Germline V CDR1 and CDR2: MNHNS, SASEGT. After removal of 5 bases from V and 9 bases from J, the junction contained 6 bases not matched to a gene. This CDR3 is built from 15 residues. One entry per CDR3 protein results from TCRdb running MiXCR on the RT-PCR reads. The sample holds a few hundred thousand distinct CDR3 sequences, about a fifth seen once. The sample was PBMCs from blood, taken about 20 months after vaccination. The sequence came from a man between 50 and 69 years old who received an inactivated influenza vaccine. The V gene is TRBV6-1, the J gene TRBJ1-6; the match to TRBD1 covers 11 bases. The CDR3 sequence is CASSRSGTGGSPLHF. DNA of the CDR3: TGTGCCAGCAGTCGCTCCGGGACAGGGGGTTCACCCCTCCACTTT.